This T cell receptor (beta chain) stems from a study of cytomegalovirus exposure and HLA in healthy donors. Study-wide results and caveats: Information on immune exposure was restricted to one variable (CMV serostatus). For TCR beta chains, V- and J-gene trimming was later linked to a missense DCLRE1C variant.

The CDR3 sequence is 13 residues long. Trimming removed 6 bases from V and 6 bases from J, with 15 bases in between. Germline CDR1 GTSNPN, CDR2 SVGIG (reference sequence). Healthy bone marrow donors made up the donor group. On this clone: Its antigen is still unknown.

Use of 60 Vbeta and 13 Jbeta primers characterized the PCR. Only in-frame clones appear in the TCRdb table, and some are missing; sequencing was by immunoSEQ multiplex PCR. The sample consists of 100,000 to 150,000 clones, 80% to 90% of them appearing once. What was sequenced was PBMCs. The TCR originated in a woman in her thirties or forties in good health and CMV-seropositive. J is TRBJ1-5 and V is TRBV30, with D maybe TRBD1 (6 bases). The CDR3 nucleotides are TGTGCCTGCAACGGACAGCGGGGTCAGCCCCAGCATTTT. Translation: CACNGQRGQPQHF.